One and the same sample provided the 4 T cell receptor beta chains below, sequenced in a study of early T cells in non-severe SARS-CoV-2 infection. TCRdb itself ran the 5' RACE reads through MiXCR, one entry per CDR3 protein. The profile shows about 100,000 distinct CDR3 sequences, roughly 13% of them singletons. The specimen sequenced was whole blood. These receptors originate from an adult who was a healthcare worker with PCR-confirmed SARS-CoV-2 infection or an uninfected control (not recorded which).

This chain links TRBV10-3 with TRBJ2-7; D ambiguous. Germline-derived CDR1 and CDR2 are ENHRY and SYGVKD. The CDR3 is 14 residues long. Trimming cost V 0 bases and J 6 bases, with 12 bases left between them. The CDR3 here is CAISESPTGGEQYF. Here the CDR3 DNA reads TGTGCCATCAGTGAGTCGCCGACCGGTGGCGAGCAGTACTTC.

In its sample, this clonotype was seen many times. The rearrangement uses TRBV2 and TRBJ2-1; 12 nucleotides match TRBD2. V lost 7 bases and J lost 1; bases outside the gene matches: 11. There are 18 residues in the CDR3. Germline CDR1 and CDR2: SNHLY and FYNNEI. CDR3 region: CASKGGLAGLPSYNEQFF. The CDR3 DNA reads TGTGCCAGCAAGGGGGGACTAGCGGGCCTCCCTTCCTACAATGAGCAGTTCTTC.

This clonotype has only a few counts. The CDR3 reads CASSRRQGTLTEAFF. The CDR3, as DNA: TGTGCCAGCAGCCGCCGTCAGGGGACCCTCACTGAAGCTTTCTTT. The V call is TRBV3-1, the J call TRBJ1-1, with D possibly being TRBD1 (6 bases). The V end was cut by 4 bases, the J end by 4 bases, with 16 bases between. CDR1 is LGHDT and CDR2 is YNNKEL in the germline V gene (reference sequence). The CDR3 is 15 residues long.

In this sample, this clonotype turned up a few times. The chain employs TRBV27 and TRBJ2-7; D tentatively reads TRBD1 or TRBD2 (5 bases each). Germline V gives CDR1 MNHEY, CDR2 SMNVEV (reference sequence). V was clipped by 6 bases and J by 6 bases, with 21 bases between them. The CDR3 spans 15 residues. Here the CDR3 DNA reads TGTGCCAGCAGAAAAAACCAGGGTATTGGGAGCGAGCAGTACTTC. It codes for CASRKNQGIGSEQYF.